This TCR beta chain appears in the sequencing data of a study of T cell responses to AZD1222 COVID-19 vaccine (dated by TCRdb to about 2021). In terms of the full investigation: AZD1222 recipients whose second dose came at about 4 weeks and those whose second dose came at about 12 weeks were combined into one group, since spike-specific TCR depth and breadth did not differ between the two schedules. TCR sequencing was performed for roughly 250 trial participants, of whom 200 to 210 were given two doses of AZD1222 and some 25 were given two doses of MenACWY control vaccine. Trial participants were enrolled into age subgroups of 18-55, 56-69 and 70-plus years, which contained approximately 150, 28 and 58 TCR-sequenced participants, respectively.

Counted from cysteine to phenylalanine, this CDR3 has 11 amino acids. Only CDR3 DNA is held: 33 bases, read in frame from base 1. The germline V gene yields SGDLS for CDR1 and YYNGEE for CDR2. Trimming removed 2 bases from V and 8 bases from J, leaving 5 bases between the germline ends. The investigation overall reported the following: Reportedly, almost half of the unique spike-specific TCRs recognized epitopes lying outside the regions that are mutated in the B.1.351 and B.1.1.7 variants. The vaccine-associated CD4 TCRs covered the entire spike protein, and the dominant responses fell in regions 160-218 and 743-854. The 56-69-year group was small, and its depth increase did not reach significance, likely because of low power. Conclusions about previously exposed vaccinees are limited, since just five to seven AZD1222 recipients were seropositive for SARS-CoV-2 at baseline. Participants were mostly white British, with more females than males. The authors suggested clonal diversity may have been underestimated. Because no day 14 peak-response samples were available, repertoires were characterized only after the peak T cell response. A significant rise in spike-specific TCR breadth and depth was observed after two AZD1222 doses relative to day 0 and relative to MenACWY recipients.

Note on this clone: Its antigen is currently not known. No clone much larger than this one lies a single base away; base qualities are absent.

The meaning of the sample's time point label: baseline before first vaccination. Samples from vaccinated people were obtained from the UK trials COV001 and COV002, which included a single-blind randomized controlled phase 2/3 trial of AZD1222 (ChAdOx1 nCoV-19) in healthy adults. Trial participant PBMC samples were collected at day 0 and day 28 after the second dose for TCRbeta chain sequencing. The CDR3 regions of human TCRbeta chains were analyzed by immunosequencing. In the paper's pipeline: TCRs in the repertoires were matched against a reference library of SARS-CoV-2-specific TCRs that had been generated with the MIRA antigen-specificity platform. Breadth meant the fraction of unique TCRs that were SARS-CoV-2-associated, whereas depth meant the fraction of total T cells that were SARS-CoV-2-associated. Using the MIRA data, each spike-specific TCR was assigned both to the spike region to which the TCR was reactive and to a CD4 or CD8 class. Log10-transformed breadth and depth values were compared by one-way ANOVA with Sidak's multiple comparisons tests. The immuneACCESS repertoire file appears here via TCRdb, limited to in-frame rearrangements. These files lack a portion of the clones; in checked studies, under half of the deficit traces to unresolved V genes, and the cause of the others is not known. V, J and clone size were drawn from that table, and D and trimming were deduced from the DNA. Present in this sample are under 110,000 clones, roughly 90% of which were seen just once. 16% of the sample comes from the top ten.

The TCR comes from an adult in good health. The sequencing used peripheral blood, collected on day 0 of AZD1222 vaccination. The rearrangement combines TRBV9 with TRBJ2-1; the D gene identity is not certain. The nucleotide sequence is TGTGCCAGCAGCGTCCGGGATGAGCAGTTCTTC. This is translated as CASSVRDEQFF.